The rows below give T cell receptor beta chains drawn from one sample of a study of CD8 T cells in Susac syndrome. TCRdb called the immunoSEQ multiplex PCR reads again in MiXCR, with one record for every CDR3 protein. Seen here are about 150,000 distinct CDR3 sequences, about 94% observed once, and the top ten hold roughly 0.21%. Sequenced sample: CD8+ T cells from PBMCs. The source is a human donor with multiple sclerosis. Each CDR3 is given without its conserved first and last residue.

j_call v_call cdr3_aa
TRBJ2-7 TRBV20-1 SARVPPTYEQY
TRBJ2-7 TRBV29-1 SVASGQMSYEQY
TRBJ2-7 TRBV10-3 AIGDSAYEQY
TRBJ2-2 TRBV7-3 ASSARTSGGTGELF
TRBJ2-7 TRBV7-9 ASSPDRGGSPYEQY
TRBJ2-1 TRBV20-1 SVGRGSTSGAINEQF
TRBJ1-5 TRBV11-2 ASSPDIVGNQPQH
TRBJ1-5 TRBV27 ASSPGGHNQPQH
TRBJ1-1 TRBV27 ASSTDRGTEAF
TRBJ2-6 TRBV11-2 ASSLGAAGANVLT
TRBJ1-2 TRBV9 ASSGVGYT
TRBJ1-4 TRBV13 ASSVGRQNEKLF